Below, 30 T cell receptor beta chains from the same sample are listed, as sequenced in a study of T cell responses to AZD1222 COVID-19 vaccine. Assay used: immunoSEQ multiplex PCR; TCRdb lists only in-frame clones, some missing. Of 120,000 or so clones listed, about 89% were seen once; the top ten hold 6% to 8%. Here the sequenced sample was peripheral blood, taken 28 days after the second AZD1222 dose. The receptors shown here come from an adult who received the AZD1222 COVID-19 vaccine.

This chain links TRBV7-2 with TRBJ2-3; D might be TRBD2 (6 bases). The CDR3 is 14 amino acids. CDR1 and CDR2 from the germline V gene are SGHTA and FQGNSA. The V and J ends lost 3 bases and 2 bases respectively, with 9 bases between them. This chain's CDR3 is CASSLRDFTDTQYF. The CDR3 nucleotides read TGTGCCAGCAGCTTGCGGGACTTCACAGATACGCAGTATTTT.

This rearrangement joins TRBV13 to TRBJ2-3; D is unclear. Trimming took off 5 bases at V and 0 bases at J, with 18 bases between the two ends. Per germline, CDR1 PRHDT and CDR2 FYEKMQ (reference sequence). The CDR3 sequence is 17 residues long. CDR3: CASSPAEEARSTDTQYF. CDR3 coding DNA: TGTGCCAGCAGCCCCGCGGAAGAGGCGAGAAGCACAGATACGCAGTATTTT.

CDR3 region: CASSSGRAANTGELFF. CDR3 nucleotide sequence: TGTGCCAGTAGTAGCGGCAGGGCAGCGAACACCGGGGAGCTGTTTTTT. The V gene is TRBV19, the J gene TRBJ2-2; tentatively, D is TRBD1 (5 bases). The V end was cut by 4 bases, the J end by 0 bases, with 12 bases between. Germline values: CDR1 LNHDA, CDR2 SQIVND (reference sequence). The CDR3 is 16 amino acids. The complete variable domain, with remaining parts taken from reference TRBV19 and TRBJ2-2, reads DGGITQSPKYLFRKEGQNVTLSCEQNLNHDAMYWYRQDPGQGLRLIYYSQIVNDFQKGDIAEGYSVSREKKESFPLTVTSAQKNPTAFYLCASSSGRAANTGELFFGEGSRLTVL.

This chain's CDR3 is CASSPGGFEDTEAFF. CDR3 DNA: TGTGCCAGCAGCCCGGGGGGGTTCGAGGACACTGAAGCTTTCTTT. This chain links TRBV7-9 with TRBJ1-1; perhaps TRBD1 as D (5 bases). Germline V gene lookup returns CDR1 SEHNR and CDR2 FQNEAQ (reference sequence). V was cut by 5 bases and J by 3 bases, with 16 bases left in between. The CDR3 is made up of 15 amino acids.

This chain joins TRBV6-2 or TRBV6-3 and TRBJ2-5; the D is unclear. There are 18 residues in the CDR3. Per germline, CDR1 MNHEY and CDR2 SVGEGT. Trimming took 0 bases from V and 2 from J, leaving 19 bases between them. CDR3 in amino acids: CASSYSITEPRLQETQYF. As DNA, the CDR3 is TGTGCCAGCAGTTACTCTATTACGGAACCACGCCTTCAAGAGACCCAGTACTTC.

The V call is TRBV24-1, the J call TRBJ1-2, with 9 bases lining up with TRBD1. Trimming took 2 bases from V and 6 from J; bases not matched to a gene: 3. The V gene's germline CDR1 is KGHDR and CDR2 SFDVKD. CDR3 length equals 14 residues. CDR3 sequence (DNA): TGTGCCACCAGTGATTCCGGACAGGGGCATGGCTACACCTTC. It yields the protein CATSDSGQGHGYTF.

V gene TRBV11-2 combines with J gene TRBJ2-5, with D unresolved. V shed 3 bases and J shed 1 base, with 6 bases lying between them. This CDR3 is built from 13 residues. Germline V gene data show CDR1 as SGHAT and CDR2 as FQNNGV. The CDR3 DNA follows: TGTGCCAGCAGCTTGGTGCGCCAAGAGACCCAGTACTTC. Translation gives CASSLVRQETQYF.

The V and J genes are TRBV9 and TRBJ2-3; 9 bases fit TRBD1. CDR1 and CDR2 from the germline V gene are SGDLS and YYNGEE. The ends lost 3 bases at V and 3 bases at J; junction bases unmatched: 8. The CDR3 runs to 16 residues. CDR3 residues: CASSEGGQGFTDTQYF. The CDR3 coding sequence is TGTGCCAGCAGCGAGGGGGGACAGGGTTTTACAGATACGCAGTATTTT.

This clone was detected once. This chain links TRBV2 with TRBJ1-5, with a weak D call TRBD1 (5 bases). Germline-derived CDR1 and CDR2 are SNHLY and FYNNEI. This CDR3 has 13 residues. Between the trimmed V and J ends, which lost 0 bases and 15 bases, there was a span of 15 bases. CDR3 residues: CASSEAAGTSGHF. The CDR3 nucleotides are TGTGCCAGCAGTGAAGCCGCAGGGACCAGTGGGCATTTT.

The chain employs TRBV19 and TRBJ2-7, with 8 bases aligning to TRBD1. This CDR3 region has 13 residues. V shed 11 bases, J shed 1 base, and the junction held 7 bases outside the gene matches. Germline CDR1 and CDR2: LNHDA and SQIVND (reference sequence). The DNA of the CDR3 is TGTGCCGTACAGGGGGTGGGTTCCTACGAGCAGTACTTC. Its translation is CAVQGVGSYEQYF.

On this clone: The sample holds other DNA sequences that translate to the same CDR3. The chain carries TRBV5-1 and TRBJ2-7; tentatively, D is TRBD2 (6 bases). Germline V gene data show CDR1 as SGHRS and CDR2 as YFSETQ. The CDR3 covers 15 residues. Between the trimmed V and J ends, which lost 4 bases and 1 base, there was a span of 15 bases. This CDR3 reads CASSEAGGRSYEQYF. The CDR3 DNA reads as TGCGCCAGCAGCGAGGCCGGGGGACGGTCCTACGAGCAGTACTTC.

This clone was recorded once. The chain combines TRBV6-9 with TRBJ2-7; 10 bases fit TRBD1. CDR3 length equals 15 residues. Germline CDR1 MNHGY, CDR2 SVAAGI. Trimming removed 2 bases from V and 4 bases from J; junction bases left unmatched: 5. CDR3 DNA sequence: TGTGCCAGCAGTTATCCGGGACAGGGGATGTACGAGCAGTACTTC. Protein product: CASSYPGQGMYEQYF.

The V gene is TRBV4-1, the J gene TRBJ2-7, with a tentative D call TRBD1 (6 bases). The CDR3 spans 13 residues. Looked up from germline, CDR1 is MGHRA and CDR2 is YSYEKL. V gave up 4 bases and J gave up 4 bases, with 11 bases separating them. CDR3 sequence reads: CASSPGAGYEQYF. The CDR3 DNA reads TGCGCCAGCAGCCCAGGGGCGGGTTACGAGCAGTACTTC.

CDR3 residues: CATSVASGTGELFF. The CDR3 nucleotides are TGTGCCACCAGTGTGGCTAGCGGTACCGGGGAGCTGTTTTTT. The V gene is TRBV24-1, the J gene TRBJ2-2; 7 bases map to TRBD2. The CDR3 runs 14 residues. V gave up 5 bases and J gave up 5 bases; unmatched junction bases: 4. Per the germline V gene, CDR1 is KGHDR and CDR2 is SFDVKD.

The chain uses TRBV19 and TRBJ2-7; 7 bases line up with TRBD1. Per the germline V gene, CDR1 is LNHDA and CDR2 is SQIVND (reference sequence). Trimming at V came to 4 bases and at J to 3 bases, leaving 6 bases not matched to a gene. This CDR3 has 14 amino acids. CDR3 sequence reads: CASSSRDSIYEQYF. DNA of the CDR3: TGTGCCAGTAGTAGCCGGGACAGTATCTACGAGCAGTACTTC.

This clone was seen only once. This rearrangement joins TRBV9 to TRBJ2-1; weak D call: TRBD2 (7 bases). Trimming stripped 4 bases from V and 11 bases from J, with 13 bases between. Per germline, CDR1 SGDLS and CDR2 YYNGEE. The CDR3 extends over 12 amino acids. CDR3 loop: CASSLGGTKQFF. DNA of the CDR3: TGTGCCAGCAGCCTGGGGGGGACAAAGCAGTTCTTC. Combining the CDR3 with reference TRBV9 and TRBJ2-1 gives the whole variable domain DSGVTQTPKHLITATGQRVTLRCSPRSGDLSVYWYQQSLDQGLQFLIQYYNGEERAKGNILERFSAQQFPDLHSELNLSSLELGDSALYFCASSLGGTKQFFGPGTRLTVL.

The chain links TRBV6-1 to TRBJ2-1; unclear D gene. V was clipped by 3 bases and J by 9 bases, with 9 bases between them. CDR1 is MNHNS and CDR2 is SASEGT in the germline V gene. The CDR3 is 12 amino acids. The CDR3 DNA reads TGTGCCAGCAGTGACCCTTTGGGTGAGCAGTTCTTC. This sequence encodes CASSDPLGEQFF.

This clone was seen just once. V and J are TRBV7-8 and TRBJ2-7; D call uncertain. The CDR3 spans 13 residues. CDR1 SGHVS and CDR2 FQNEAQ come from the germline V gene. Deletions cut 1 base from V and 9 bases from J, with 13 bases between. The CDR3 here is CASSLGALKTQYF. In nucleotides, the CDR3 is TGTGCCAGCAGCTTAGGGGCCCTTAAAACGCAGTACTTC.

V is TRBV5-4 and J is TRBJ2-5, with D unresolved. Germline CDR1 SGHNT, CDR2 YYREEE (reference sequence). This CDR3 contains 14 residues. V shed 0 bases and J shed 0 bases, with 6 bases lying between them. CDR3 bases: TGTGCCAGCAGCTTGGGGGTAAACCAAGAGACCCAGTACTTC. Amino acid sequence: CASSLGVNQETQYF.

The J gene is TRBJ2-1, the V gene TRBV29-1; no reliable D call. The germline gives CDR1 SQVTM, CDR2 ANQGSEA. V lost 6 bases and J lost 4, with 16 bases in between. The CDR3 totals 14 residues. The CDR3 here is CSVRTEIMYNEQFF. CDR3 nucleotides: TGCAGCGTCCGGACCGAGATAATGTACAATGAGCAGTTCTTC.

This clone was seen a handful of times. The J gene is TRBJ2-1, the V gene TRBV7-9; the D gene is possibly TRBD2 (6 bases). Germline V gene lookup returns CDR1 SEHNR and CDR2 FQNEAQ (reference sequence). V was pared by 0 bases and J by 5 bases, with 14 bases between. The CDR3 sequence is 16 residues long. The CDR3 reads CASSLALAGTNNEQFF. In nucleotides, the CDR3 is TGTGCCAGCAGCTTAGCGCTCGCGGGGACGAACAATGAGCAGTTCTTC.

The chain links TRBV5-1 to TRBJ2-7, with 8 bases that match TRBD2. Germline CDR1 reads SGHRS; CDR2 reads YFSETQ. The V segment lost 5 bases and the J segment 3 bases; nucleotides outside the gene matches: 13. The CDR3 length is 16 residues. The CDR3 nucleotides are TGCGCCAGCAGGCACGGACTAGCCGGGAGGGGCTACGAGCAGTACTTC. Residues: CASRHGLAGRGYEQYF.

The chain has TRBV28 and TRBJ2-7; D unclear. V shed 7 bases and J shed 2 bases, with 6 bases lying between them. CDR3 size: 11 residues. Germline CDR1 is MDHEN and CDR2 is SYDVKM. CDR3 in DNA: TGTGCCAGCACCAGACCCTACGAGCAGTACTTC. It specifies CASTRPYEQYF. Full variable domain (outside the CDR3, taken from reference TRBV28 and TRBJ2-7): DVKVTQSSRYLVKRTGEKVFLECVQDMDHENMFWYRQDPGLGLRLIYFSYDVKMKEKGDIPEGYSVSREKKERFSLILESASTNQTSMYLCASTRPYEQYFGPGTRLTVT.

This clone was observed a handful of times. This chain connects TRBV7-9 to TRBJ2-2; D is undetermined. The germline V gene has CDR1 SEHNR and CDR2 FQNEAQ (reference sequence). The CDR3 spans 14 residues. The V gene lost 5 bases and the J gene lost 2 bases, with 9 bases spanning the gap. CDR3 bases: TGTGCCAGCAGCCCGGACGGTAACACCGGGGAGCTGTTTTTT. It translates to CASSPDGNTGELFF.

The sample holds a few counts of this clone. This chain joins TRBV9 and TRBJ2-2; 9 bases fit TRBD1. Trimming cost V 4 bases and J 4 bases; bases outside gene matches: 5. The CDR3 runs 15 residues. CDR1 and CDR2 (germline): SGDLS, YYNGEE. The CDR3 loop is CASSPETGGTGELFF. As DNA, the CDR3 is TGTGCCAGCAGCCCAGAGACAGGGGGCACCGGGGAGCTGTTTTTT.

The chain recombines TRBV20-1 with TRBJ1-2; no definite D call. Trimming stripped 6 bases from V and 8 bases from J, with 10 bases between. Germline values: CDR1 DFQATT, CDR2 SNEGSKA (reference sequence). The CDR3 length is 10 residues. CDR3 coding DNA: TGCAGTGCCTACGACGGAGGCTACACCTTC. The encoded protein is CSAYDGGYTF.

The rearrangement links TRBV3-1 (or the pseudogene TRBV3-2) to TRBJ2-7, with a tentative D call TRBD2 (5 bases). V lost 6 bases to trimming and J lost 7 bases, with 19 bases between them. CDR3 length: 14 residues. Germline CDR1 LGHDT, CDR2 YNNKEL (reference sequence). CDR3 sequence reads: CASSGTAKPGEQYF. For the CDR3, the DNA is TGTGCCAGCAGTGGCACCGCGAAACCGGGGGAGCAGTACTTC.

The chain has TRBV6-2 or TRBV6-3 and TRBJ1-3, with 10 bases identical to TRBD1. This CDR3 has 17 residues. Germline values: CDR1 MNHEY, CDR2 SVGEGT. Germline trimming cut 5 bases from V and 4 bases from J; bases unmatched to any gene: 11. This CDR3 reads CASSPRDRGMGGNTIYF. CDR3 bases: TGTGCCAGCAGTCCCCGGGACAGGGGAATGGGAGGAAACACCATATATTTT.

The rearrangement links TRBV28 to TRBJ1-5, with a tentative D call TRBD1 (5 bases). CDR1 is MDHEN, CDR2 SYDVKM, per germline. The V end lost 1 base, the J end lost 1 base, and 8 bases lay between the germline ends. The CDR3 is 15 amino acids. The CDR3 spells CASSLLAGSNQPQHF. CDR3 coding DNA: TGTGCCAGCAGTTTATTGGCAGGGAGCAATCAGCCCCAGCATTTT. The full variable domain, its missing parts supplied by reference TRBV28 and TRBJ1-5, is DVKVTQSSRYLVKRTGEKVFLECVQDMDHENMFWYRQDPGLGLRLIYFSYDVKMKEKGDIPEGYSVSREKKERFSLILESASTNQTSMYLCASSLLAGSNQPQHFGDGTRLSIL.

The chain uses TRBV28 and TRBJ2-5; D perhaps matches TRBD1 (6 bases). Trimming shortened V by 6 bases and J by 7 bases, and 24 bases separated the two germline ends. This CDR3 comprises 16 residues. CDR1 MDHEN and CDR2 SYDVKM come from the germline V gene. The CDR3 protein is CASRTPASQGSGTQYF. CDR3 coding DNA: TGTGCCAGCAGAACACCGGCCTCACAGGGCTCGGGGACCCAGTACTTC. Using reference TRBV28 and TRBJ2-5 for the parts outside the CDR3, the full variable domain is DVKVTQSSRYLVKRTGEKVFLECVQDMDHENMFWYRQDPGLGLRLIYFSYDVKMKEKGDIPEGYSVSREKKERFSLILESASTNQTSMYLCASRTPASQGSGTQYFGPGTRLLVL.